This entry lists 23 T cell receptor beta chains sequenced from one sample in a study of blood T cell repertoires in COVID-19. Produced via immunoSEQ multiplex PCR; TCRdb's table is partial and in-frame only. The sample contains some 530,000 clones, approximately 85% of which appear only once. Sequenced input: peripheral blood. These TCRs come from a human donor in a cohort sampled during active COVID-19.

J is TRBJ2-7 and V is TRBV5-1, with 11 bases identical to TRBD2. The V gene end was trimmed by 0 bases and the J gene end by 7 bases; junction bases not matched to a gene: 3. Germline lookup yields CDR1 SGHRS and CDR2 YFSETQ. The CDR3 has 14 residues. The CDR3 loop is CASSLVLAGGEQYF. CDR3 nucleotides: TGCGCCAGCAGCTTGGTGCTAGCGGGAGGTGAGCAGTACTTC.

In this sample, this clone turned up once. The V gene is TRBV6-5, the J gene TRBJ1-2, with D unresolved. V lost 0 bases and J lost 10, with 15 bases in between. The CDR3 runs to 14 residues. CDR1 is MNHEY, CDR2 SVGAGI, per germline. CDR3 in amino acids: CASSYSIVPRVYTF. The CDR3 region has the DNA TGTGCCAGCAGTTACTCGATTGTCCCACGGGTCTACACCTTC.

The chain uses TRBV11-2 and TRBJ1-5; possibly TRBD1 for D (6 bases). Germline V gives CDR1 SGHAT, CDR2 FQNNGV. Deletions cut 1 base from V and 0 bases from J, with 10 bases between. CDR3 length: 16 amino acids. The CDR3, as DNA: TGTGCCAGCAGCTTAGGAGGGGACAATAGCAATCAGCCCCAGCATTTT. It codes for CASSLGGDNSNQPQHF.

V gene TRBV6-1 combines with J gene TRBJ2-7; the match to TRBD2 covers 12 bases. Germline V gene sequence: CDR1 MNHNS, CDR2 SASEGT. Trimming removed 1 base from V and 3 bases from J; junction bases left unmatched: 4. CDR3 size: 16 residues. CDR3 DNA sequence: TGTGCCAGCAGTGAAGGGCTAGCGGGAGGGGGCTACGAGCAGTACTTC. Its protein product is CASSEGLAGGGYEQYF.

CDR3 region: CASSRRGTGGGSGVYEQYF. In DNA, the CDR3 is TGTGCCAGCAGTCGCCGAGGGACAGGGGGCGGTAGCGGGGTATACGAGCAGTACTTC. This chain joins TRBV2 and TRBJ2-7; TRBD1 aligns across 12 bases. Germline trimming cut 5 bases from V and 4 bases from J; bases unmatched to any gene: 18. CDR1 SNHLY and CDR2 FYNNEI come from the germline V gene. This CDR3 spans 19 amino acids. Full variable domain (remainder filled in from reference TRBV2 and TRBJ2-7): EPEVTQTPSHQVTQMGQEVILRCVPISNHLYFYWYRQILGQKVEFLVSFYNNEISEKSEIFDDQFSVERPDGSNFTLKIRSTKLEDSAMYFCASSRRGTGGGSGVYEQYFGPGTRLTVT.

The V and J genes are TRBV6-5 and TRBJ1-3; 10 nucleotides line up with TRBD1. This CDR3 comprises 15 residues. V trimming: 5 bases; J trimming: 8 bases; junction bases outside the gene matches: 9. Germline CDR1 MNHEY, CDR2 SVGAGI. As DNA, the CDR3 is TGTGCCAGCAGTCCCTTCAGACAGGGGGCGGACACCATATATTTT. Its protein is CASSPFRQGADTIYF.

CDR3 nucleotides: TGTGCCACCAGCAGAGGAGGGGGCACTGAAGCTTTCTTT. It is translated as CATSRGGGTEAFF. The chain links TRBV15 to TRBJ1-1; tentatively, D is TRBD1 (6 bases). The CDR3 extends over 13 amino acids. Trimming stripped 1 base from V and 4 bases from J, with 7 bases between. Germline V gives CDR1 LNHNV, CDR2 YYDKDF (reference sequence).

The J gene is TRBJ2-2, the V gene TRBV4-2; D is possibly TRBD2 (7 bases). V shed 0 bases and J shed 7 bases, with 15 bases lying between them. The CDR3 runs 16 residues. Germline CDR1 reads LGHNA; CDR2 reads YNFKEQ. The CDR3 DNA is TGTGCCAGCAGCCAAGATCGCGGGGGCGCGATCGGGGAGCTGTTTTTT. It is translated as CASSQDRGGAIGELFF.

As DNA, the CDR3 is TGTGCCAGCGGCTGGGGGGGCCACGAGCAGTACTTC. This encodes CASGWGGHEQYF. The chain recombines TRBV7-9 with TRBJ2-7, with D possibly being TRBD2 (7 bases). This CDR3 is built from 12 residues. CDR1 SEHNR and CDR2 FQNEAQ come from the germline V gene (reference sequence). The V and J ends lost 8 bases and 5 bases respectively, with 13 bases between them.

In this sample, this clone turned up many times. This rearrangement joins TRBV28 to TRBJ2-5; TRBD1 might be the D (6 bases). The CDR3 covers 16 residues. V gave up 6 bases and J gave up 2 bases, with 19 bases separating them. CDR1 is MDHEN and CDR2 is SYDVKM in the germline V gene. The CDR3 coding sequence is TGTGCCAGCAGGGATATCCGACAGGCTAAACAAGAGACCCAGTACTTC. Protein: CASRDIRQAKQETQYF.

J is TRBJ2-2 and V is TRBV24-1; 10 nucleotides align to TRBD1. After removal of 4 bases from V and 6 bases from J, the junction contained 10 bases not matched to a gene. CDR3 length: 17 amino acids. The V gene's germline CDR1 is KGHDR and CDR2 SFDVKD. The CDR3: CATSDNDRGRSSGELFF. CDR3 in DNA: TGTGCCACCAGTGACAACGACAGGGGGCGGTCCTCCGGGGAGCTGTTTTTT.

The genes are TRBV9 and TRBJ2-2, with a possible D match to TRBD1 (5 bases). The germline V and J ends were trimmed by 4 bases and 8 bases, with 18 bases remaining between them. The CDR3 is 15 residues long. Germline CDR1 is SGDLS and CDR2 is YYNGEE. The CDR3 DNA reads as TGTGCCAGCAGCCCTCCTCAGGGTATTGGGGGGGAGCTGTTTTTT. This encodes CASSPPQGIGGELFF.

The CDR3 region has the DNA TGTGCCAGCAGCTTAAGCACTAGCGGGAGAACAGATACGCAGTATTTT. This translates into CASSLSTSGRTDTQYF. The chain carries TRBV11-2 and TRBJ2-3; 11 nucleotides align to TRBD2. Trimming took 2 bases from V and 3 from J; bases not matched to a gene: 4. Germline V gene data show CDR1 as SGHAT and CDR2 as FQNNGV. CDR3 size: 16 residues.

Note on this clone: This sample also contains other DNA sequences that code for the same CDR3. This chain links TRBV30 with TRBJ1-2; D gene unclear. Germline V lookup: CDR1 GTSNPN, CDR2 SVGIG (reference sequence). The CDR3 is 14 residues long. V was trimmed by 0 bases and J by 2 bases, leaving 10 bases between them. The CDR3 spells CAWSVLGRNYGYTF. In nucleotides, the CDR3 is TGTGCCTGGAGTGTATTGGGCAGGAACTATGGCTACACCTTC.

The CDR3 coding sequence is TGCAGTGCTAGTCCCCAGGGGACGAGCTCCTACAATGAGCAGTTCTTC. Translation: CSASPQGTSSYNEQFF. The gene calls are TRBV20-1 and TRBJ2-1; tentatively, D is TRBD1 (6 bases). Germline loops: CDR1 DFQATT, CDR2 SNEGSKA (reference sequence). V lost 3 bases and J lost 0, with 15 bases in between. This CDR3 comprises 16 residues.

The genes are TRBV12-3 or TRBV12-4 and TRBJ2-1; 8 bases line up with TRBD2. The CDR3 contains 11 residues. V lost 6 bases to trimming and J lost 16 bases; unmatched junction nucleotides: 8. CDR3 coding DNA: TGTGCCAGCAGCCTTGGGACTAGATGCTTCTTC. Translation: CASSLGTRCFF.

V usage is TRBV5-6 and J usage is TRBJ2-7; D may be TRBD2 (6 bases). Germline values: CDR1 SGHDT, CDR2 YYEEEE. This CDR3 is 13 amino acids long. V lost 4 bases, J lost 3 bases, and 11 bases lay in between. This CDR3 reads CASSREHVYEQYF. For the CDR3, the DNA is TGTGCCAGCAGCCGGGAGCACGTCTACGAGCAGTACTTC.

CDR3 DNA sequence: TGTGCCAGCAGCTTCCTCTATACCAACACTGAAGCTTTCTTT. It yields the protein CASSFLYTNTEAFF. The J gene is TRBJ1-1, the V gene TRBV5-8; D is unresolved. The CDR3 has 14 amino acids. Trimming left V 2 bases short and J 2 bases short, with 10 bases between. The germline V gene encodes CDR1 SGHTS and CDR2 YDEGEE.

The chain couples TRBV6-5 to TRBJ1-2, with TRBD1 identical over 10 bases. The V gene end was trimmed by 4 bases and the J gene end by 7 bases; junction bases not matched to a gene: 9. CDR1 is MNHEY and CDR2 is SVGAGI in the germline V gene. This CDR3 contains 15 residues. The chain's CDR3 is CASSFRDRGGRGYTF. The CDR3 DNA is TGTGCCAGCAGTTTCCGGGACAGGGGAGGTCGTGGCTACACCTTC.

The rearrangement joins TRBV2 to TRBJ1-2; the match to TRBD1 covers 7 bases. J was trimmed by 5 bases and V by 3 bases; bases with no gene match: 6. Germline V gives CDR1 SNHLY, CDR2 FYNNEI. This CDR3 is 14 amino acids long. CDR3 amino acids: CASSDARGMYGYTF. The CDR3 DNA is TGTGCCAGCAGTGACGCCAGGGGGATGTATGGCTACACCTTC.

This clone showed up just a few times. The chain links TRBV19 to TRBJ2-1; 9 nucleotides line up with TRBD1. CDR3 size: 15 residues. The germline V gene encodes CDR1 LNHDA and CDR2 SQIVND (reference sequence). V lost 5 bases, J lost 9 bases, and 11 bases stayed unmatched. CDR3 bases: TGTGCCAGTAGTCAGGGACAGGGAGAGGCAAGTGAGCAGTTCTTC. Encoded protein: CASSQGQGEASEQFF.

This clone has only one observation. The chain recombines TRBV27 with TRBJ2-7; the match to TRBD1 covers 11 bases. The V segment lost 3 bases and the J segment 3 bases; nucleotides outside the gene matches: 7. The CDR3 consists of 16 residues. Germline CDR1 MNHEY, CDR2 SMNVEV (reference sequence). The CDR3 reads CASSLYPGQGGYEQYF. CDR3 DNA: TGTGCCAGCAGTTTGTACCCGGGACAGGGGGGCTACGAGCAGTACTTC.

The V call is TRBV28, the J call TRBJ1-2; 10 bases map to TRBD1. Germline V gene data show CDR1 as MDHEN and CDR2 as SYDVKM. Trimming took 6 bases from V and 4 from J; bases not matched to a gene: 5. The CDR3 runs to 14 residues. CDR3 sequence: CASRPGQGTYGYTF. As DNA, the CDR3 is TGTGCCAGCAGACCGGGACAGGGGACCTATGGCTACACCTTC.